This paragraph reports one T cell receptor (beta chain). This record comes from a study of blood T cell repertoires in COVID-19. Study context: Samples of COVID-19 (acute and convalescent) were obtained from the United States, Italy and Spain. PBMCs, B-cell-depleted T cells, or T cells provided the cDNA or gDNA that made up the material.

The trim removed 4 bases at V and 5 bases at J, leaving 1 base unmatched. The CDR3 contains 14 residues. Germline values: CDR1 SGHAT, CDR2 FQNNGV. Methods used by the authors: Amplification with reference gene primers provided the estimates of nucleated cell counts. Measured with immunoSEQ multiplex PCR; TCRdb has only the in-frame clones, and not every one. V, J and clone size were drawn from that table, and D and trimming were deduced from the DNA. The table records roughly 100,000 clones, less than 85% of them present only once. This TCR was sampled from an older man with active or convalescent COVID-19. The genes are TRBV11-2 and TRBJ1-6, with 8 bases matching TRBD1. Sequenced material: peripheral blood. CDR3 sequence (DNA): TGTGCCAGCAGCTCGACAGGGGATAATTCACCCCTCCACTTT. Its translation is CASSSTGDNSPLHF.